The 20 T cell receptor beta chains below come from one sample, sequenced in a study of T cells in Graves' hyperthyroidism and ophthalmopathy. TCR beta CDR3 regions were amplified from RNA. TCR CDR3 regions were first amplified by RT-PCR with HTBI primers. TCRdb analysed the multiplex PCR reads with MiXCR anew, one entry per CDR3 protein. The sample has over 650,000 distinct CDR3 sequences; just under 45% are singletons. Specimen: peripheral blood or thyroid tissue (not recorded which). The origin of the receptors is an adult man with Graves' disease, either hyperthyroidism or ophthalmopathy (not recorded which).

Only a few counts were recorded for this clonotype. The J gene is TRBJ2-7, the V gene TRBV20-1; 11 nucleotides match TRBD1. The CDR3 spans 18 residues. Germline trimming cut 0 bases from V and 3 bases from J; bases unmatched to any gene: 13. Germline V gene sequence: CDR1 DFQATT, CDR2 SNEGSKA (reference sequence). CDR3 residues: CSARDRTGGAYFLYEQYF. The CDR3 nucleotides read TGCAGTGCTAGAGACCGGACAGGGGGCGCATACTTCCTCTACGAGCAGTACTTC.

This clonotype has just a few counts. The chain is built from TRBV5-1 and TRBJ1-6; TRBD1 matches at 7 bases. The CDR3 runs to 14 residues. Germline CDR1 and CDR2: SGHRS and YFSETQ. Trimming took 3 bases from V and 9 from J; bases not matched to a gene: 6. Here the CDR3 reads CASSSEGDSSPLHF. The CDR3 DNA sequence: TGCGCCAGCAGCTCGGAGGGGGACAGTTCACCCCTCCACTTT.

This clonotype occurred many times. The CDR3 loop is CASSPGTGMGNQPQHF. For the CDR3, the DNA is TGTGCCAGCAGTCCCGGGACAGGGATGGGTAATCAGCCCCAGCATTTT. The V gene is TRBV12-3 or TRBV12-4, the J gene TRBJ1-5, with 9 bases identical to TRBD1. Germline trimming cut 5 bases from V and 4 bases from J; bases unmatched to any gene: 9. The CDR3 has 16 residues.

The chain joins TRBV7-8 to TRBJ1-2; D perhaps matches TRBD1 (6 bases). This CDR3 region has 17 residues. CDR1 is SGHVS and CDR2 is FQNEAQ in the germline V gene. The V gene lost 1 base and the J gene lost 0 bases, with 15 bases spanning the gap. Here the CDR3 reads CASSLDVGAGANYGYTF. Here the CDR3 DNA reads TGTGCCAGCAGCTTAGATGTTGGGGCAGGGGCTAACTATGGCTACACCTTC.

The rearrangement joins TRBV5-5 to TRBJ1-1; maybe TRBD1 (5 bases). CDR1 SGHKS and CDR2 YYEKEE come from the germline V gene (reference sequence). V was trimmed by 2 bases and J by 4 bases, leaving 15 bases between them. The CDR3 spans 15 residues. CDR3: CASSFSRRGGTEAFF. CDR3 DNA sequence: TGTGCCAGCAGCTTTAGCCGCCGCGGGGGCACTGAAGCTTTCTTT. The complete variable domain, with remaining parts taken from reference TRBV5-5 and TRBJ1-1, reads DAGVTQSPTHLIKTRGQQVTLRCSPISGHKSVSWYQQVLGQGPQFIFQYYEKEERGRGNFPDRFSARQFPNYSSELNVNALLLGDSALYLCASSFSRRGGTEAFFGQGTRLTVV.

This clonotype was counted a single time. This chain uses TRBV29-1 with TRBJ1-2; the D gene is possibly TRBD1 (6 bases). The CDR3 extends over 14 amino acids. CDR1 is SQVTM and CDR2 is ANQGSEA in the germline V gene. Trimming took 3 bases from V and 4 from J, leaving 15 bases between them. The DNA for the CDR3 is TGCAGCGTTGAGGGGGCGGACGGAATCTATGGCTACACCTTC. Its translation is CSVEGADGIYGYTF. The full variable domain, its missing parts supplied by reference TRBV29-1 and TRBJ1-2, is SAVISQKPSRDICQRGTSLTIQCQVDSQVTMMFWYRQQPGQSLTLIATANQGSEATYESGFVIDKFPISRPNLTFSTLTVSNMSPEDSSIYLCSVEGADGIYGYTFGSGTRLTVV.

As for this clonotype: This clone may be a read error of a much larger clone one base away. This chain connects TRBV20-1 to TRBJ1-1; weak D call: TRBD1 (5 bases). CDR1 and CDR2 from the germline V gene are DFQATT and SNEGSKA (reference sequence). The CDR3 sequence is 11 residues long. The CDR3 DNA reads TGCAGGGACGTGGGGGACACTGAAGCTTTCTTT. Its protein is CRDVGDTEAFF.

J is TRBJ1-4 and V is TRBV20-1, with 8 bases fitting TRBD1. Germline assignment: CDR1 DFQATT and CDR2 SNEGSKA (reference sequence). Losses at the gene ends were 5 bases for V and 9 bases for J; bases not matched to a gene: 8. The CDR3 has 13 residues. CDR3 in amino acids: CSADDSRGQKLFF. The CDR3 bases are TGCAGTGCTGACGACAGCAGGGGGCAAAAACTGTTTTTT.

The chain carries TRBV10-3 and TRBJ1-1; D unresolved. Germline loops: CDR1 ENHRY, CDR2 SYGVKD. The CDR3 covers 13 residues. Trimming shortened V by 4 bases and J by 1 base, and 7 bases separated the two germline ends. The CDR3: CAISGGSNTEAFF. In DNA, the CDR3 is TGTGCCATCAGTGGCGGATCGAACACTGAAGCTTTCTTT.

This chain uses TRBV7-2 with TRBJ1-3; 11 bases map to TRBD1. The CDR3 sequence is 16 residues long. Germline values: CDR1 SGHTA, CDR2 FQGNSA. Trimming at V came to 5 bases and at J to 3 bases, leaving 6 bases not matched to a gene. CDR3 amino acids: CASSPWTGGLGNTIYF. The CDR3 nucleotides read TGTGCCAGCAGCCCCTGGACAGGGGGCCTTGGAAACACCATATATTTT. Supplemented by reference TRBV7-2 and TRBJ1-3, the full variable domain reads GAGVSQSPSNKVTEKGKDVELRCDPISGHTALYWYRQSLGQGLEFLIYFQGNSAPDKSGLPSDRFSAERTGGSVSTLTIQRTQQEDSAVYLCASSPWTGGLGNTIYFGEGSWLTVV.

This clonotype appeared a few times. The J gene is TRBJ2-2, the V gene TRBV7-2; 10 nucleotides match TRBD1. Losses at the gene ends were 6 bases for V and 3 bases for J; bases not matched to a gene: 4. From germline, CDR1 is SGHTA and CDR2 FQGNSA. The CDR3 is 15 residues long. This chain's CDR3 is CASRTGTGDTGELFF. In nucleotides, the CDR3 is TGTGCCAGCAGGACAGGGACAGGGGACACCGGGGAGCTGTTTTTT. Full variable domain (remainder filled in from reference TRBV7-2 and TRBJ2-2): GAGVSQSPSNKVTEKGKDVELRCDPISGHTALYWYRQSLGQGLEFLIYFQGNSAPDKSGLPSDRFSAERTGGSVSTLTIQRTQQEDSAVYLCASRTGTGDTGELFFGEGSRLTVL.

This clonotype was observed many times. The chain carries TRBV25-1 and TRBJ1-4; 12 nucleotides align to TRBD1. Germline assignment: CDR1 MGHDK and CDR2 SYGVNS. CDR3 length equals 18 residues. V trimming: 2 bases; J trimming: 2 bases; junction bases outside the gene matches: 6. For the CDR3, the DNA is TGTGCCAGCAGTGAAGGGACAGGGGGCTTTGCGACTAATGAAAAACTGTTTTTT. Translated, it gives CASSEGTGGFATNEKLFF.

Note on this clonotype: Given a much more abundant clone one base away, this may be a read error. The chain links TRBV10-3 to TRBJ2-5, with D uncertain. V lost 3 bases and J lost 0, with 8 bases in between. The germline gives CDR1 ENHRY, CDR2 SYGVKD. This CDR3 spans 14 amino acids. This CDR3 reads CAISETRNQETQYF. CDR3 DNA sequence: TGTGCCATCAGTGAAACGCGTAACCAAGAGACCCAGTACTTC.

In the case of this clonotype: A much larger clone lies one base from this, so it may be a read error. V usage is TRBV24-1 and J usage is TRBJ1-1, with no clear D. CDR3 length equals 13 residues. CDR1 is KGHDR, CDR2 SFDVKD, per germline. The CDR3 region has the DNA TGTGCCGCCAGTGAACCGGGGAACACTGAAGCTTTCTTT. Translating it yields CAASEPGNTEAFF.

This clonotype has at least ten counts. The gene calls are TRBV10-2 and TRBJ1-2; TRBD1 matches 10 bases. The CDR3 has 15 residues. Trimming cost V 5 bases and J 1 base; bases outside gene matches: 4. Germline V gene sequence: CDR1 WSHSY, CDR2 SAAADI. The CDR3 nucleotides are TGCGCCAGCAGTCATGACAGGGGGCGTAACTATGGCTACACCTTC. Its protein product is CASSHDRGRNYGYTF.

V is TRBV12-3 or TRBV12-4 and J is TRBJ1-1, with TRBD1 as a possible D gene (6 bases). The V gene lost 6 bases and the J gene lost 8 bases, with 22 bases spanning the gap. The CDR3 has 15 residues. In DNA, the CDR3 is TGTGCCAGCAGGAACTTAGCGGGGGGCGGTTCCGAAGCTTTCTTT. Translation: CASRNLAGGGSEAFF.

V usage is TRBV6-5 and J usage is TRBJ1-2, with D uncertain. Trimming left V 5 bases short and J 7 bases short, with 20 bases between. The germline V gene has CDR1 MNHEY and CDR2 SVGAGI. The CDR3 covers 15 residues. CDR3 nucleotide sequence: TGTGCCAGCAGTCAATCACCCCGGATGCATGGTGGCTACACCTTC. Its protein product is CASSQSPRMHGGYTF.

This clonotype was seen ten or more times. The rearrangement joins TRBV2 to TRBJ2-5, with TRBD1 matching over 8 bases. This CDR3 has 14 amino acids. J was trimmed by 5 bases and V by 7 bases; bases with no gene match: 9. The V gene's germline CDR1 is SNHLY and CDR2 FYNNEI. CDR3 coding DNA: TGTGCCAGCAACCCGGACAGGGCGCTCGAGACCCAGTACTTC. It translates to CASNPDRALETQYF. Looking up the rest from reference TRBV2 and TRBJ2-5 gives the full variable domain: EPEVTQTPSHQVTQMGQEVILRCVPISNHLYFYWYRQILGQKVEFLVSFYNNEISEKSEIFDDQFSVERPDGSNFTLKIRSTKLEDSAMYFCASNPDRALETQYFGPGTRLLVL.

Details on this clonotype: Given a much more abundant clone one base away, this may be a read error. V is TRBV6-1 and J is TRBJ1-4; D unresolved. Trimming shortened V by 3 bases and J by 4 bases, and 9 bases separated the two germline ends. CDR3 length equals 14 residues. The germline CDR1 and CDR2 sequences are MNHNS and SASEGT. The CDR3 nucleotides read TGTGCCAGCAGTGATGCCGGGAATAATGAAAAACTGTTTTTT. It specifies CASSDAGNNEKLFF.

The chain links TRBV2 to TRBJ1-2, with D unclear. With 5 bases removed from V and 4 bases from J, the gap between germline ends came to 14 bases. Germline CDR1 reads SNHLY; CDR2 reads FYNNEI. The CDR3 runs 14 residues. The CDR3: CASSYSDGVYGYTF. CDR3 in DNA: TGTGCCAGCAGTTACTCGGACGGAGTCTATGGCTACACCTTC.